Below, 9 T cell receptor beta chains from the same sample are listed, as sequenced in a study of vaccination effects on CD4 cells after COVID-19. These TCRs are of unknown antigen specificity. Before sequencing, viral peptide pools were used by the ViraFEST assay to expand antigen-specific CD4+ T cells. When around 10 days of culture had elapsed, CD4+ T cells were isolated. Participants were given two doses of BNT162b2 or mRNA-1273 vaccine. Sequencing was performed with immunoSEQ multiplex PCR; in TCRdb, only in-frame clones are kept and a portion is missing. The data contain fewer than 30,000 clones, roughly 85% of them seen just once; the ten biggest clones take up approximately 1.4%. The sequenced sample was CD4+ T cells from PBMCs cultured with HCoV-NL63 spike peptides, obtained after COVID-19 vaccination. Source of these receptors: a human donor who received a COVID-19 vaccine. Some clones in this sample may be carry-over from other donors' samples.

This clone was picked up a small number of times. The gene calls are TRBV13 and TRBJ2-7; D remains ambiguous. This CDR3 has 14 amino acids. Per germline, CDR1 PRHDT and CDR2 FYEKMQ (reference sequence). Deletions cut 4 bases from V and 6 bases from J, with 16 bases between. Written as DNA, the CDR3 is TGTGCCAGCAGCTCAGGCCTGGGTAATGCCGAGCAGTACGTC. This gives the protein CASSSGLGNAEQYV.

This chain connects TRBV5-1 to TRBJ2-1; 9 bases align to TRBD2. The ends lost 0 bases at V and 8 bases at J; junction bases unmatched: 6. Germline CDR1 reads SGHRS; CDR2 reads YFSETQ. The CDR3 totals 15 residues. The CDR3 reads CASSLGGGADDEQFF. Here the CDR3 DNA reads TGCGCCAGCAGCTTGGGCGGGGGGGCCGACGATGAGCAGTTCTTC.

This chain links TRBV5-1 with TRBJ2-2; no definite D call. The V gene lost 7 bases and the J gene lost 4 bases, with 11 bases spanning the gap. Germline-derived CDR1 and CDR2 are SGHRS and YFSETQ. The CDR3 runs to 13 residues. CDR3 sequence reads: CASGVMVTGELFF. The CDR3, as DNA: TGCGCCAGCGGGGTAATGGTCACCGGGGAGCTGTTTTTT.

This clone was seen a few times. The genes are TRBV28 and TRBJ2-7; TRBD2 matches 7 bases. There are 14 residues in the CDR3. Germline assignment: CDR1 MDHEN and CDR2 SYDVKM. The trim removed 7 bases at V and 2 bases at J, leaving 8 bases unmatched. The DNA of the CDR3 is TGTGCCAGCACCCCCAATGGGAGGGCCTACGAGCAGTACGTC. It encodes CASTPNGRAYEQYV.

V and J are TRBV2 and TRBJ2-7; tentatively, D is TRBD1 (6 bases). V lost 0 bases and J 6 bases, leaving 18 bases between the germline ends. Germline assignment: CDR1 SNHLY and CDR2 FYNNEI. This CDR3 contains 16 residues. CDR3 coding DNA: TGTGCCAGCAGTGAAGCACAGGGATTGTTTTCAAGCGAGCAGTACGTC. Its protein is CASSEAQGLFSSEQYV.

The chain links TRBV11-2 to TRBJ2-5; TRBD2 might be the D (6 bases). CDR3 size: 15 residues. The germline V and J ends were trimmed by 5 bases and 5 bases, with 18 bases remaining between them. Germline CDR1 SGHAT, CDR2 FQNNGV. The CDR3 loop is CASSPVMGGGETQYF. As DNA, the CDR3 is TGTGCCAGCAGCCCCGTGATGGGGGGTGGGGAGACCCAGTACTTC. Complete variable domain (other parts from reference TRBV11-2 and TRBJ2-5): EAGVAQSPRYKIIEKRQSVAFWCNPISGHATLYWYQQILGQGPKLLIQFQNNGVVDDSQLPKDRFSAERLKGVDSTLKIQPAKLEDSAVYLCASSPVMGGGETQYFGPGTRLLVL.

The CDR3 DNA sequence: TGTGCCAGCAGTGACTACCGGGACAGGGGAGATGGCTACACCTTC. Protein sequence: CASSDYRDRGDGYTF. The V and J genes are TRBV25-1 and TRBJ1-2; TRBD1 matches at 10 bases. Per the germline V gene, CDR1 is MGHDK and CDR2 is SYGVNS. V dropped 3 bases and J dropped 6; count of bases not matched to a gene: 7. This CDR3 spans 15 amino acids.

V usage is TRBV6-6 and J usage is TRBJ2-3, with TRBD2 matching 9 bases. The CDR3 loop spans 15 amino acids. Trimming cost V 5 bases and J 1 base; bases outside gene matches: 4. Germline values: CDR1 MNHNY, CDR2 SVGAGI (reference sequence). The DNA for the CDR3 is TGTGCCAGCAGTATTAGCGGGGGCCGCACAGATACGCAGTATTTT. Translation: CASSISGGRTDTQYF.

As DNA, the CDR3 is TGTGCCAGCAGCCTCCGGGGAGGGGATAGCACAGATACGCAGTATTTT. Amino acid sequence: CASSLRGGDSTDTQYF. The chain recombines TRBV7-2 with TRBJ2-3; 7 positions match TRBD2. Germline trimming cut 5 bases from V and 0 bases from J; bases unmatched to any gene: 8. The CDR3 sequence is 16 residues long. CDR1 is SGHTA and CDR2 is FQGNSA in the germline V gene.